This record looks at one T cell receptor beta chain sequence and its context. The data were obtained in a study of blood T cell repertoires in COVID-19. For the study at large: Sites in the United States, Italy and Spain provided acute and convalescent COVID-19 samples. Sample material is recorded as cDNA or gDNA derived from T cells, B-cell-depleted T cells, or PBMCs.

CDR3 size: 15 residues. The germline CDR1 and CDR2 sequences are LGHDT and YNNKEL (reference sequence). The trim removed 0 bases at V and 8 bases at J, leaving 7 bases unmatched. Study processing details: Reference gene primer amplification yielded estimated nucleated cell counts. Profiling relied on immunoSEQ multiplex PCR, and the TCRdb table lists in-frame clones only, not all of them. That table supplies the V and J calls and clone size; D and trimming were determined from the DNA. The sample includes around 120,000 clones, 80% to 90% of them seen just once. This clonotype originated in a human donor in a cohort sampled during active COVID-19. Sequenced input: peripheral blood. This chain connects TRBV3-1 (or the pseudogene TRBV3-2) to TRBJ2-1, with 7 bases aligning to TRBD2. The CDR3 nucleotides are TGTGCCAGCAGCCAAGATCCTAAGCGGGGCTATGAGCAGTTCTTC. This gives the protein CASSQDPKRGYEQFF.